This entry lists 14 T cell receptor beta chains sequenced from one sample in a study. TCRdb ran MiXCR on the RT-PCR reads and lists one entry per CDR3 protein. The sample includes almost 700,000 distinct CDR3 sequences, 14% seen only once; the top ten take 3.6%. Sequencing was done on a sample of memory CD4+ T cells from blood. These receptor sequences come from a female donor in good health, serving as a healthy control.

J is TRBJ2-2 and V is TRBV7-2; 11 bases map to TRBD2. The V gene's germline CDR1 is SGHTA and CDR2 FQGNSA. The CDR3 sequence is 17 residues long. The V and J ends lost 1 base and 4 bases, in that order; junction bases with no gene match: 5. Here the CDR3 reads CASSLVSSGRSTGELFF. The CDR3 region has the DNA TGTGCCAGCAGCTTAGTTTCTAGCGGGAGGTCCACCGGGGAGCTGTTTTTT.

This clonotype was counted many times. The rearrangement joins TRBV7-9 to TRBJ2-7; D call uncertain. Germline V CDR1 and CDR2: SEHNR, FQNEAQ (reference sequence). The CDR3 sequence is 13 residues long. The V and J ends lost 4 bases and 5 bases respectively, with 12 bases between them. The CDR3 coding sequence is TGTGCCAGCAGCTACACCCGGAACGACGAGCAGTACTTC. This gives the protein CASSYTRNDEQYF.

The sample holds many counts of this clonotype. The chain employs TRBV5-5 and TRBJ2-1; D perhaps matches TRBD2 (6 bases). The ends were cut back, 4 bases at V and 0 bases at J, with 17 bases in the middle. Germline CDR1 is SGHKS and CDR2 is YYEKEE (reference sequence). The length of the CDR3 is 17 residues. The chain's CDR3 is CASSPYLADSSYNEQFF. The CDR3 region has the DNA TGTGCCAGCAGCCCATACTTAGCGGATAGCTCCTACAATGAGCAGTTCTTC.

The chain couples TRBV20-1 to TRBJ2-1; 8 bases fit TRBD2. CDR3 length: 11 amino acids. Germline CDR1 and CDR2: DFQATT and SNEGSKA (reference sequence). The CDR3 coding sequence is TGCAGAATACTAGCGGACAATGAGCAGTTCTTC. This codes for CRILADNEQFF.

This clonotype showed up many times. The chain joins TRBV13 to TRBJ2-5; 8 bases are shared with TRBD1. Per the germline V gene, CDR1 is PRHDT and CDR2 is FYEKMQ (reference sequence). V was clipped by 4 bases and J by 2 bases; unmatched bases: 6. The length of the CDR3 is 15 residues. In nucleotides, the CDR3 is TGTGCCAGCAGCTCACTCGGACAGGGACAAGAGACCCAGTACTTC. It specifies CASSSLGQGQETQYF.

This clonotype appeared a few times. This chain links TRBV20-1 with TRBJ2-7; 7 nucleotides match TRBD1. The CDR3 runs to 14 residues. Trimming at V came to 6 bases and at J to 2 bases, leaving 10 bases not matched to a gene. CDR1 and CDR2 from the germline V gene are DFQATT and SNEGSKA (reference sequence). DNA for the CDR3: TGCAGTGCCAGATTGACAGGGTATGCCTACGAGCAGTACTTC. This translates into CSARLTGYAYEQYF.

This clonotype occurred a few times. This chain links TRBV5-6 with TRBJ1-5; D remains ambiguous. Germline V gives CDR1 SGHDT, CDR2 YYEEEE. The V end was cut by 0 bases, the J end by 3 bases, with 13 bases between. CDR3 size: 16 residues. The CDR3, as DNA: TGTGCCAGCAGCTTGGGACCGAGAGGTATCAATCAGCCCCAGCATTTT. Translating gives CASSLGPRGINQPQHF.

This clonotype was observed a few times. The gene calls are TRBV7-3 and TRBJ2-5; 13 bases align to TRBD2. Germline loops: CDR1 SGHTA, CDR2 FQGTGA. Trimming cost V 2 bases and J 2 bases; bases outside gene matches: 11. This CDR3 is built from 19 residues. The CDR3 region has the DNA TGTGCCAGCAGCTTAGTCGGTGGACTAGCGGGGGCCTCACAAGAGACCCAGTACTTC. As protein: CASSLVGGLAGASQETQYF.

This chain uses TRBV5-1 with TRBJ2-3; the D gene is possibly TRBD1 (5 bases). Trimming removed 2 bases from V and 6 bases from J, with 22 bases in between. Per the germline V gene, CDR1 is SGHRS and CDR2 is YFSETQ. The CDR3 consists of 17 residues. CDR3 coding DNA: TGCGCCAGCAGCTTACAAGGGGAACAGCCGTACTTCGATACGCAGTATTTT. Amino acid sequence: CASSLQGEQPYFDTQYF. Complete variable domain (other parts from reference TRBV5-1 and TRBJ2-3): KAGVTQTPRYLIKTRGQQVTLSCSPISGHRSVSWYQQTPGQGLQFLFEYFSETQRNKGNFPGRFSGRQFSNSRSEMNVSTLELGDSALYLCASSLQGEQPYFDTQYFGPGTRLTVL.

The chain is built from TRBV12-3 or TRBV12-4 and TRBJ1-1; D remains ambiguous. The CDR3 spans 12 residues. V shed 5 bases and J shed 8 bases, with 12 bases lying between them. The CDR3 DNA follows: TGTGCCAGCAGTAAGTCCAACCGAGAAGCTTTCTTT. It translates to CASSKSNREAFF.

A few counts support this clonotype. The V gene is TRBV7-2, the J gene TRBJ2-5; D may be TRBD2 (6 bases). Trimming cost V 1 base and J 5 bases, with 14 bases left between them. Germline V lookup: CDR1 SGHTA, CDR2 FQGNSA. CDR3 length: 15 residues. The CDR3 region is CASSLVYGGSETQYF. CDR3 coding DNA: TGTGCCAGCAGCTTAGTTTATGGGGGGTCGGAGACCCAGTACTTC.

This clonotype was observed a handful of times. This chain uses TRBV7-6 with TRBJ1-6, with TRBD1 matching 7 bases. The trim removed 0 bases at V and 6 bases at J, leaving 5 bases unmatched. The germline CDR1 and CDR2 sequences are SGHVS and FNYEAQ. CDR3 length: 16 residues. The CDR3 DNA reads TGTGCCAGCAGCTTAGCGATACAGGGGAGTAATTCACCCCTCCACTTT. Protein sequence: CASSLAIQGSNSPLHF.

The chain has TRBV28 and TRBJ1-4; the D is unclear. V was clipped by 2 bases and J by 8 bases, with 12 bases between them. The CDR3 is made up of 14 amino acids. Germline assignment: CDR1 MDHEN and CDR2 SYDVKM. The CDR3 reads CASSLGGFGEKLFF. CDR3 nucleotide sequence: TGTGCCAGCAGTTTAGGAGGGTTTGGGGAAAAACTGTTTTTT.

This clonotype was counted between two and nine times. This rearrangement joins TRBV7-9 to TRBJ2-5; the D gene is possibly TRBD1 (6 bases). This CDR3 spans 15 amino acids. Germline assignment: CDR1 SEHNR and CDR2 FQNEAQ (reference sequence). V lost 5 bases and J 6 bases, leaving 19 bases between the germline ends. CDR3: CASSRPRAGEKTQYF. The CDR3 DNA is TGTGCCAGCAGCCGCCCGCGGGCAGGGGAGAAGACCCAGTACTTC.